The 31 T cell receptor beta chains below all came from one sample that was sequenced in a study of T cell responses to AZD1222 COVID-19 vaccine (dated by TCRdb to about 2021). The sample's time point label, in plain terms: baseline before first vaccination. Library preparation employed the immunoSEQ multiplex PCR assay. Held by TCRdb, this immuneACCESS table contains in-frame sequences only and omits some clones. Under half of the omission traces to an unresolved V gene where checked; the cause of the rest is unknown. The sample yields fewer than 150,000 clones; 70% to 90% were counted once. The ten largest clonotypes hold roughly 7.7% of the sample. The sample consisted of peripheral blood, taken on day 0 of AZD1222 vaccination. The receptors here all came from an adult in good health.

The gene calls are TRBV30 and TRBJ1-1; D is unclear. This CDR3 comprises 16 residues. Germline V lookup: CDR1 GTSNPN, CDR2 SVGIG (reference sequence). The germline V and J ends were trimmed by 1 base and 1 base, with 16 bases remaining between them. CDR3 sequence: CAWSGPEGGQNTEAFF. CDR3 coding DNA: TGTGCCTGGAGTGGACCAGAGGGCGGCCAGAACACTGAAGCTTTCTTT.

The chain is built from TRBV4-1 and TRBJ2-7; 11 bases match TRBD2. Germline V CDR1 and CDR2: MGHRA, YSYEKL. V lost 4 bases to trimming and J lost 2 bases; unmatched junction nucleotides: 1. The CDR3 is made up of 14 amino acids. The CDR3 DNA reads TGCGCCAGCAGCCTAGCGGGAGGGCCCTACGAGCAGTACTTC. Its protein product is CASSLAGGPYEQYF.

This sequence joins TRBV6-5 and TRBJ2-7; 8 positions match TRBD1. V lost 2 bases, J lost 4 bases, and 10 bases stayed unmatched. CDR1 and CDR2 from the germline V gene are MNHEY and SVGAGI. This CDR3 region has 16 residues. The CDR3 sequence: CASSYDPNRGMYEQYF. The CDR3 coding sequence is TGTGCCAGCAGTTACGACCCGAACAGGGGGATGTACGAGCAGTACTTC.

The rearrangement uses TRBV5-1 and TRBJ2-7; D may be TRBD2 (5 bases). CDR1 is SGHRS and CDR2 is YFSETQ in the germline V gene. The CDR3 consists of 13 residues. Trimming shortened V by 2 bases and J by 6 bases, and 12 bases separated the two germline ends. The CDR3: CASSFGIGTEQYF. The CDR3 nucleotides read TGCGCCAGCAGCTTCGGGATTGGAACCGAGCAGTACTTC.

This chain connects TRBV7-6 to TRBJ2-2; 7 bases map to TRBD1. CDR1 and CDR2 (germline): SGHVS, FNYEAQ. The CDR3 has 13 amino acids. J lost 10 bases, V lost 5 bases, and 7 bases had no gene match. As DNA, the CDR3 is TGTGCCAGCAGCCCCGGACAGGCTAAGGAGCTGTTTTTT. Translated: CASSPGQAKELFF.

V and J are TRBV30 and TRBJ1-1; D gene uncertain. The CDR3 loop spans 14 amino acids. Germline CDR1 GTSNPN, CDR2 SVGIG (reference sequence). V was shortened by 0 bases and J by 5 bases, with 13 bases between the two germline ends. The CDR3 DNA sequence: TGTGCCTGGAGTGTACGTCATGCGGGGACTGAAGCTTTCTTT. It yields the protein CAWSVRHAGTEAFF.

This clone was seen only a few times. The CDR3 reads CASSFSRESYEQYF. For the CDR3, the DNA is TGTGCCAGCAGCTTTTCCCGGGAGAGCTACGAGCAGTACTTC. V gene TRBV5-5 combines with J gene TRBJ2-7; weak D call: TRBD2 (6 bases). Looked up from germline, CDR1 is SGHKS and CDR2 is YYEKEE (reference sequence). The CDR3 is 14 amino acids. Trimming left V 2 bases short and J 3 bases short, with 12 bases between.

The rearrangement links TRBV5-1 to TRBJ1-2; 7 nucleotides line up with TRBD1. This CDR3 contains 14 residues. J lost 8 bases, V lost 4 bases, and 11 bases had no gene match. Germline assignment: CDR1 SGHRS and CDR2 YFSETQ. CDR3 residues: CASSTYRQGGGYTF. CDR3 DNA sequence: TGCGCCAGCAGCACCTACAGACAGGGTGGGGGCTACACCTTC.

The chain joins TRBV5-1 to TRBJ2-3; D is uncertain. Germline CDR1 is SGHRS and CDR2 is YFSETQ. The CDR3 has 15 residues. Trimming shortened V by 4 bases and J by 1 base, and 13 bases separated the two germline ends. The CDR3 region has the DNA TGCGCCAGCAGCCCCCCGGCATCTGGCACAGATACGCAGTATTTT. Translating it yields CASSPPASGTDTQYF.

The chain joins TRBV5-4 to TRBJ2-3; possibly TRBD1 or TRBD2 for D (5 bases each). V gave up 4 bases and J gave up 8 bases, with 20 bases separating them. The CDR3 has 15 amino acids. The V gene's germline CDR1 is SGHNT and CDR2 YYREEE (reference sequence). The CDR3 nucleotides read TGTGCCAGCAGCAGCCGGGACCCCTCTCCCGGTACGCAGTATTTT. Amino acid sequence: CASSSRDPSPGTQYF.

The gene calls are TRBV11-2 and TRBJ1-6; maybe TRBD1 (6 bases). The germline V and J ends were trimmed by 4 bases and 6 bases, with 19 bases remaining between them. The CDR3 is 17 residues long. Germline values: CDR1 SGHAT, CDR2 FQNNGV. In DNA form, the CDR3 reads TGTGCCAGCAGCTCTTGGTCGGCAGGGGAGCGTAATTCACCCCTCCACTTT. Translated: CASSSWSAGERNSPLHF. Filled out from reference TRBV11-2 and TRBJ1-6, the complete variable domain reads EAGVAQSPRYKIIEKRQSVAFWCNPISGHATLYWYQQILGQGPKLLIQFQNNGVVDDSQLPKDRFSAERLKGVDSTLKIQPAKLEDSAVYLCASSSWSAGERNSPLHFGNGTRLTVT.

V usage is TRBV2 and J usage is TRBJ2-7, with 9 positions matching TRBD1. The length of the CDR3 is 17 residues. The trim removed 6 bases at V and 3 bases at J, leaving 15 bases unmatched. Germline lookup yields CDR1 SNHLY and CDR2 FYNNEI. Here the CDR3 reads CASSTPNGQGSLYEQYF. The CDR3 coding sequence is TGTGCCAGCAGCACACCCAATGGACAGGGGTCCCTCTACGAGCAGTACTTC.

This rearrangement joins TRBV5-1 to TRBJ2-7, with D hard to call. This CDR3 has 13 amino acids. Germline CDR1 reads SGHRS; CDR2 reads YFSETQ. The ends were cut back, 0 bases at V and 2 bases at J, with 6 bases in the middle. The CDR3 bases are TGCGCCAGCAGCTTGGAGGAAGCCTACGAGCAGTACTTC. Translation: CASSLEEAYEQYF. The variable domain in full, completed from reference TRBV5-1 and TRBJ2-7, reads KAGVTQTPRYLIKTRGQQVTLSCSPISGHRSVSWYQQTPGQGLQFLFEYFSETQRNKGNFPGRFSGRQFSNSRSEMNVSTLELGDSALYLCASSLEEAYEQYFGPGTRLTVT.

V gene TRBV19 combines with J gene TRBJ1-1; 11 bases are shared with TRBD1. Trimming cost V 4 bases and J 2 bases; bases outside gene matches: 12. Per germline, CDR1 LNHDA and CDR2 SQIVND (reference sequence). The CDR3 extends over 18 amino acids. The CDR3 DNA reads as TGTGCCAGTAGTACTATAAGCGGACAGGGGGCTGGAAACACTGAAGCTTTCTTT. Translated: CASSTISGQGAGNTEAFF.

This clone is a singleton in its sample. J is TRBJ2-7 and V is TRBV10-3; TRBD1 aligns across 8 bases. The trim removed 8 bases at V and 1 base at J, leaving 4 bases unmatched. This CDR3 is built from 13 residues. The germline gives CDR1 ENHRY, CDR2 SYGVKD. The CDR3 sequence is CAIRGQGSYEQYF. DNA for the CDR3: TGTGCCATCCGCGGACAGGGTTCCTACGAGCAGTACTTC.

The chain is built from TRBV7-3 and TRBJ1-2; 8 bases line up with TRBD1. The CDR3 is 14 amino acids. CDR1 and CDR2 from the germline V gene are SGHTA and FQGTGA. The V segment lost 2 bases and the J segment 4 bases; nucleotides outside the gene matches: 3. The CDR3 reads CASSLAGGSYGYTF. The CDR3 region has the DNA TGTGCCAGCAGCTTAGCAGGGGGCAGCTATGGCTACACCTTC.

The sample holds a few counts of this clone. The J gene is TRBJ2-7, the V gene TRBV28; the match to TRBD1 covers 7 bases. From germline, CDR1 is MDHEN and CDR2 SYDVKM. Trimming at V came to 3 bases and at J to 4 bases, leaving 9 bases not matched to a gene. The CDR3 is made up of 15 amino acids. This CDR3 is CASSLTGTVGYEQYF. DNA for the CDR3: TGTGCCAGCAGTTTGACCGGGACAGTCGGGTACGAGCAGTACTTC.

The rearrangement uses TRBV7-9 and TRBJ1-2; D gene uncertain. The germline V gene has CDR1 SEHNR and CDR2 FQNEAQ (reference sequence). V shed 5 bases and J shed 5 bases, with 9 bases lying between them. CDR3 length: 12 amino acids. The CDR3 spells CASSPAQYGYTF. Written as DNA, the CDR3 is TGTGCCAGCAGCCCAGCCCAGTATGGCTACACCTTC.

The chain links TRBV5-5 to TRBJ2-5; D is undetermined. V was pared by 0 bases and J by 4 bases, with 1 base between. This CDR3 has 11 amino acids. CDR1 and CDR2 (germline): SGHKS, YYEKEE (reference sequence). CDR3 DNA: TGTGCCAGCAGCTTGGTAGAGACCCAGTACTTC. Amino acids: CASSLVETQYF.

The V call is TRBV19, the J call TRBJ1-5; 9 nucleotides agree with TRBD1. V lost 6 bases and J lost 4; bases outside the gene matches: 13. This CDR3 region has 17 residues. Germline CDR1 LNHDA, CDR2 SQIVND (reference sequence). The CDR3 is CASREGEGQGYNQPQHF. The DNA of the CDR3 is TGTGCCAGTAGGGAAGGGGAGGGACAGGGCTATAATCAGCCCCAGCATTTT.

The genes are TRBV9 and TRBJ2-5; 10 bases line up with TRBD2. The germline gives CDR1 SGDLS, CDR2 YYNGEE. The CDR3 is 14 residues long. With V trimmed by 0 bases and J by 4 bases, 0 bases remained unmatched. CDR3 coding DNA: TGTGCCAGCAGCGTAGGACTAGCGGGAGAGACCCAGTACTTC. Translation gives CASSVGLAGETQYF.

V is TRBV4-1 and J is TRBJ1-6, with a tentative D call TRBD1 (6 bases). The CDR3 is 15 amino acids. CDR1 MGHRA and CDR2 YSYEKL come from the germline V gene. Trimming pared 3 bases from V and 10 bases from J, leaving 16 bases between. CDR3 in amino acids: CASSHPGQVESPLHF. CDR3 coding DNA: TGCGCCAGCAGCCACCCGGGACAAGTAGAATCACCCCTCCACTTT.

This chain joins TRBV11-2 and TRBJ2-3; D tentatively reads TRBD1 or TRBD2 (5 bases each). Germline loops: CDR1 SGHAT, CDR2 FQNNGV. This CDR3 is 14 amino acids long. V was pared by 3 bases and J by 3 bases, with 10 bases between. For the CDR3, the DNA is TGTGCCAGCAGCTTTGAGGGGCGTACAGATACGCAGTATTTT. Protein: CASSFEGRTDTQYF.

DNA for the CDR3: TGTGCCAGCAGCTGGGCAGGGTTTAGCTCCTACAATGAGCAGTTCTTC. Protein sequence: CASSWAGFSSYNEQFF. The chain carries TRBV5-6 and TRBJ2-1; D might be TRBD1 (5 bases). The CDR3 consists of 16 residues. Germline-derived CDR1 and CDR2 are SGHDT and YYEEEE. V was clipped by 3 bases and J by 0 bases, with 13 bases between them.

The rearrangement joins TRBV12-3 or TRBV12-4 to TRBJ2-7; 7 bases match TRBD1. The CDR3 runs 11 residues. After removal of 6 bases from V and 6 bases from J, the junction contained 2 bases not matched to a gene. CDR3 amino acids: CASSAGGEQYF. The CDR3 DNA reads as TGTGCCAGCAGCGCAGGGGGCGAGCAGTACTTC.

The chain recombines TRBV12-3 or TRBV12-4 with TRBJ2-7; D may be TRBD1 (5 bases). The V end was cut by 2 bases, the J end by 3 bases, with 8 bases between. The CDR3 spans 13 residues. In DNA, the CDR3 is TGTGCCAGCAGTTTAAGCCAGGGCTACGAGCAGTACTTC. The encoded protein is CASSLSQGYEQYF.

The chain is built from TRBV10-3 and TRBJ2-3; 11 bases map to TRBD1. The J segment lost 6 bases and the V segment lost 6 bases, leaving 2 bases of the junction unmatched. Germline loops: CDR1 ENHRY, CDR2 SYGVKD. This CDR3 contains 13 residues. The CDR3 DNA sequence: TGTGCCATCAGGGGGACAGGGGGGGATACGCAGTATTTT. This translates into CAIRGTGGDTQYF.

This sequence joins TRBV19 and TRBJ1-5; 7 bases fit TRBD1. This CDR3 has 13 amino acids. The trim removed 9 bases at V and 7 bases at J, leaving 9 bases unmatched. Germline V gene sequence: CDR1 LNHDA, CDR2 SQIVND (reference sequence). This chain's CDR3 is CASEGGGGQPQHF. CDR3 bases: TGTGCCAGCGAAGGAGGGGGCGGACAGCCCCAGCATTTT.

This chain uses TRBV29-1 with TRBJ2-7; D may be TRBD1 (6 bases). This CDR3 has 14 residues. From germline, CDR1 is SQVTM and CDR2 ANQGSEA. The V and J ends lost 2 bases and 3 bases respectively, with 14 bases between them. Here the CDR3 reads CSVELGHLHYEQYF. The CDR3 coding sequence is TGCAGCGTTGAACTGGGACATCTTCACTACGAGCAGTACTTC.

The rearrangement uses TRBV3-1 (or the pseudogene TRBV3-2) and TRBJ2-4, with D tentatively TRBD1 (6 bases). The V gene lost 1 base and the J gene lost 6 bases, with 10 bases spanning the gap. The germline gives CDR1 LGHDT, CDR2 YNNKEL (reference sequence). This CDR3 has 14 amino acids. This chain's CDR3 is CASSQGRTVNIQYF. The CDR3 DNA is TGTGCCAGCAGCCAAGGCAGGACAGTAAACATTCAGTACTTC.

V gene TRBV12-3 or TRBV12-4 combines with J gene TRBJ1-1; D possibly corresponds to TRBD1 (5 bases). Trimming cost V 6 bases and J 0 bases, with 8 bases left between them. The CDR3 is made up of 13 amino acids. The CDR3 DNA reads TGTGCCAGCAGGATGGGGGTGAACACTGAAGCTTTCTTT. The encoded protein is CASRMGVNTEAFF.